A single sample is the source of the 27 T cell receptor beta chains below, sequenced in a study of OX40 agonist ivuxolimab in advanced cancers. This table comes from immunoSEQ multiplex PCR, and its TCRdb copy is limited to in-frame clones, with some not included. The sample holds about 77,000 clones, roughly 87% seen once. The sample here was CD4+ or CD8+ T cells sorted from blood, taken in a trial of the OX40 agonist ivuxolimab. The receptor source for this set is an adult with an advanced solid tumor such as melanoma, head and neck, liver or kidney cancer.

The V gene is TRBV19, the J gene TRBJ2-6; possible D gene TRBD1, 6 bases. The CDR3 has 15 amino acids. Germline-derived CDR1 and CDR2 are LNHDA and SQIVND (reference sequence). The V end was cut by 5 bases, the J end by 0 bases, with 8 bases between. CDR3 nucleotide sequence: TGTGCCAGTAGTGTGGACAGCTCTGGGGCCAACGTCCTGACTTTC. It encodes CASSVDSSGANVLTF.

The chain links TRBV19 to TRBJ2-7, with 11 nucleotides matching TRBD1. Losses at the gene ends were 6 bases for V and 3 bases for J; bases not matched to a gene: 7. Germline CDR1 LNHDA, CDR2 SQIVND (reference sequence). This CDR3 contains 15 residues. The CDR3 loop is CASSRRGTGGYEQYF. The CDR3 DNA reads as TGTGCCAGTAGCCGGCGGGGGACAGGGGGCTACGAGCAGTACTTC.

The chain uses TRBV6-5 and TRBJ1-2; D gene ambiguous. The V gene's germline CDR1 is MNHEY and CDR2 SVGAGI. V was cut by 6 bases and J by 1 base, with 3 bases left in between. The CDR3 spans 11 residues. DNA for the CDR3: TGTGCCAGCAGAAGTAACTATGGCTACACCTTC. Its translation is CASRSNYGYTF.

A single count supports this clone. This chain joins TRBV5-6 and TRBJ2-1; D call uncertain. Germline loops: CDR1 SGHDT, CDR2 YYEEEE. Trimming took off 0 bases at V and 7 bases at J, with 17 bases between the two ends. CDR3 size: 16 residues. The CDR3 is CASSLAGVSRANEQFF. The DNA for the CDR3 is TGTGCCAGCAGCTTGGCAGGCGTCTCACGAGCGAATGAGCAGTTCTTC.

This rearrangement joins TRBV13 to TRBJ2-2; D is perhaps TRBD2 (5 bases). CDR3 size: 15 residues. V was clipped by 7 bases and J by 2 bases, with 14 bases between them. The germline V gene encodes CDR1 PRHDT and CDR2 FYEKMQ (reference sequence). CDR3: CASNRWTGNTGELFF. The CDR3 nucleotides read TGTGCCAGCAATCGGTGGACGGGAAACACCGGGGAGCTGTTTTTT.

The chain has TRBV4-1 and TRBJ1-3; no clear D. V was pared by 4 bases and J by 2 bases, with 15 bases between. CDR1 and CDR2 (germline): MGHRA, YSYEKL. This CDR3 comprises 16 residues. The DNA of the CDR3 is TGCGCCAGCAGCCCGTTAGGGCGGGAGACTGGAAACACCATATATTTT. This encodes CASSPLGRETGNTIYF.

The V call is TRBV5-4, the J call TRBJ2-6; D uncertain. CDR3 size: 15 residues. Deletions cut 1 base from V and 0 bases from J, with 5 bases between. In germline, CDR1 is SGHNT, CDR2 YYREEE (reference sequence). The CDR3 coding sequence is TGTGCCAGCAGCTTGCCGGACTCTGGGGCCAACGTCCTGACTTTC. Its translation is CASSLPDSGANVLTF.

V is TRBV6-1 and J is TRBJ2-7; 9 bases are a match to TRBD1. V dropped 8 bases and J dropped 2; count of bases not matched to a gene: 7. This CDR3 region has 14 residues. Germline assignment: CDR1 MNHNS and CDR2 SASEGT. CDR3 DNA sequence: TGTGCCAGCCGGACGGGACAGGGAGCCTACGAGCAGTACTTC. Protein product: CASRTGQGAYEQYF.

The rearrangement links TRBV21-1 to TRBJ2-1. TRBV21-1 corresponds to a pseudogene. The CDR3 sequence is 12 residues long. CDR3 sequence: CASSKPADVQFF. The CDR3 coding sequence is TGTGCCAGCAGCAAACCCGCTGATGTTCAGTTCTTC.

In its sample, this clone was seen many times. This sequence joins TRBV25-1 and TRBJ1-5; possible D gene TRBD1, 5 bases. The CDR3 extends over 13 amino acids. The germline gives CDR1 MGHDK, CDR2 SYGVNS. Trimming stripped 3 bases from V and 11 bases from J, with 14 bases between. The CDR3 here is CASSDPGGRAQHF. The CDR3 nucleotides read TGTGCCAGCAGTGATCCCGGGGGAAGGGCCCAGCATTTT.

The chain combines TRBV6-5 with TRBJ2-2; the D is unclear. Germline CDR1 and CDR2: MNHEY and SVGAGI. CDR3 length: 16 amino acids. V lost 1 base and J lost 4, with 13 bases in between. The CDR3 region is CASSYYGANPTGELFF. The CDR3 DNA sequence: TGTGCCAGCAGTTACTACGGCGCTAATCCCACCGGGGAGCTGTTTTTT.

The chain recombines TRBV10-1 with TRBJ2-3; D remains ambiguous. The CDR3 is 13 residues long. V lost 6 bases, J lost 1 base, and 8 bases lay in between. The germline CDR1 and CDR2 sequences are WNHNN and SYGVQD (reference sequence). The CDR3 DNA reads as TGCGCCAGCAGCGCGACTGGCACAGATACGCAGTATTTT. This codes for CASSATGTDTQYF.

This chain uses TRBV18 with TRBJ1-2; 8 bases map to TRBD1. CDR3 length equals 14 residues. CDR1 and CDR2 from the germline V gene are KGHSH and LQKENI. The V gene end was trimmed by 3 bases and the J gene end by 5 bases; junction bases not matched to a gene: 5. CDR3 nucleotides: TGTGCCAGCTCACCCGGACAGGGTAATTATGGCTACACCTTC. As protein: CASSPGQGNYGYTF.

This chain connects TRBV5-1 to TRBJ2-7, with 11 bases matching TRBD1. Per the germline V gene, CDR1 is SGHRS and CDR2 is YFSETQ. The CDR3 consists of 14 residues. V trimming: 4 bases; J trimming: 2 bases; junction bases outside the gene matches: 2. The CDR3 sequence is CASSGTGGTYEQYF. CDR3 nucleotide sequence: TGCGCCAGCAGCGGGACAGGGGGTACCTACGAGCAGTACTTC.

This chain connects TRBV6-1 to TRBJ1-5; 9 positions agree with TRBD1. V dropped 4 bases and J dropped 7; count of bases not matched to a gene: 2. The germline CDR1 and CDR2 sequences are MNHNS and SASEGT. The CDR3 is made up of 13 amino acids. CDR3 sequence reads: CASSGTGVQPQHF. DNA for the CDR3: TGTGCCAGCAGTGGGACAGGGGTGCAGCCCCAGCATTTT.

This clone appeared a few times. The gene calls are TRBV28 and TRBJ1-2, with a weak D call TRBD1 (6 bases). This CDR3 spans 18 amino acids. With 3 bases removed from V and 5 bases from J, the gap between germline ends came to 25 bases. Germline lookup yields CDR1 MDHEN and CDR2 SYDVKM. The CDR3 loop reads CASSLSRWSSGTRYGYTF. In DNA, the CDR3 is TGTGCCAGCAGTTTGTCCCGGTGGTCTTCCGGGACAAGGTATGGCTACACCTTC.

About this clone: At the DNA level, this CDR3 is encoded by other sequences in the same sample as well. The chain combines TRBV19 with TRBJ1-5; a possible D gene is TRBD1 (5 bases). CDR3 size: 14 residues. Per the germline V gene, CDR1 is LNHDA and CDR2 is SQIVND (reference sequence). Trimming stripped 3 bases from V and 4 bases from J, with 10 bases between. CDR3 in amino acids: CASSIGQGNQPQHF. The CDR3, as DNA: TGTGCCAGTAGTATCGGCCAGGGAAATCAGCCCCAGCATTTT.

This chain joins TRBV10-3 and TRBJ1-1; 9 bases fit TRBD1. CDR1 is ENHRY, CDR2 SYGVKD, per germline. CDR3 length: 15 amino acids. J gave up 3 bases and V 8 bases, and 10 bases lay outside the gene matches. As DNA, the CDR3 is TGTGCCATCGCGTACGGACAGGGGAAGGACACTGAAGCTTTCTTT. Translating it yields CAIAYGQGKDTEAFF.

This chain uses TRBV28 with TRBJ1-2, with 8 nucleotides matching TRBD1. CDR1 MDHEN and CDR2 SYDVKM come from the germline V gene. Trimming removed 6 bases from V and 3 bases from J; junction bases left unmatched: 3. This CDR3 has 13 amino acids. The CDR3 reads CASRLQGDYGYTF. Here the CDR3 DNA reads TGTGCCAGCAGACTACAGGGGGACTATGGCTACACCTTC.

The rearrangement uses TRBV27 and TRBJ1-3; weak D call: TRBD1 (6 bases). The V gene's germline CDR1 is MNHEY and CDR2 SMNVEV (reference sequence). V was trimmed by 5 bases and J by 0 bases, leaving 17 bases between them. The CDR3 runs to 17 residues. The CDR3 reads CASSQKPTGYSGNTIYF. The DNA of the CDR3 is TGTGCCAGCAGTCAGAAGCCGACAGGTTACTCTGGAAACACCATATATTTT.

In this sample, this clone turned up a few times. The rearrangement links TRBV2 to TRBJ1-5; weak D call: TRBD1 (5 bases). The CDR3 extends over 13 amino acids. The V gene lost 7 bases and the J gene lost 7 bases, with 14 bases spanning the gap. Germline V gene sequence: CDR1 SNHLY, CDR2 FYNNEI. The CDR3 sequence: CASTPRVGQPQHF. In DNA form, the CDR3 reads TGTGCCAGCACCCCCAGGGTAGGCCAGCCCCAGCATTTT.

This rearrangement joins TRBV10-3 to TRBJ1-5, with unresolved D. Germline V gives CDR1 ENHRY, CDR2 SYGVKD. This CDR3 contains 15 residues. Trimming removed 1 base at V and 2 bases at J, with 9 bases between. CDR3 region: CAISELDVGNQPQHF. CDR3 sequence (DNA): TGTGCCATCAGTGAGTTGGACGTTGGCAATCAGCCCCAGCATTTT.

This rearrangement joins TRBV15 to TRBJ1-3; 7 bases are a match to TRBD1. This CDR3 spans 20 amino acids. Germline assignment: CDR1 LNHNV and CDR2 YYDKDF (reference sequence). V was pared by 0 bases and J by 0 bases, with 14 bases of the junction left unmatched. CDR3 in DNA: TGTGCCACCAGCAGAGATCTCGTGCGACAGGGCCTGAGCTCTGGAAACACCATATATTTT. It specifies CATSRDLVRQGLSSGNTIYF.

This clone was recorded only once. The CDR3, as DNA: TGCGCCAGCAGCAAGGACAGCCTGACCGGGGAGCTGTTTTTT. It encodes CASSKDSLTGELFF. The rearrangement uses TRBV5-1 and TRBJ2-2, with a possible D match to TRBD1 (6 bases). The CDR3 has 14 residues. The germline CDR1 and CDR2 sequences are SGHRS and YFSETQ. Trimming took off 4 bases at V and 5 bases at J, with 12 bases between the two ends.

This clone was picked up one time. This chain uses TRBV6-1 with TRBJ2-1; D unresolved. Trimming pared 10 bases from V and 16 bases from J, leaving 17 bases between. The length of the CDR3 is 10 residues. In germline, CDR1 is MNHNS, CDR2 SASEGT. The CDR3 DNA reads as TGTGCCACTGGCAACTGGTATCTTTTCTTC. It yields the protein CATGNWYLFF.

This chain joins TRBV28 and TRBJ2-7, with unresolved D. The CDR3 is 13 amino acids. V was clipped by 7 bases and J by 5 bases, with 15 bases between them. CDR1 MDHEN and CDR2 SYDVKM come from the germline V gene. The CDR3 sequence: CASNLNWVHEQYF. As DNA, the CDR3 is TGTGCCAGCAACCTAAACTGGGTACACGAGCAGTACTTC. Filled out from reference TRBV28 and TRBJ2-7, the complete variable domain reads DVKVTQSSRYLVKRTGEKVFLECVQDMDHENMFWYRQDPGLGLRLIYFSYDVKMKEKGDIPEGYSVSREKKERFSLILESASTNQTSMYLCASNLNWVHEQYFGPGTRLTVT.

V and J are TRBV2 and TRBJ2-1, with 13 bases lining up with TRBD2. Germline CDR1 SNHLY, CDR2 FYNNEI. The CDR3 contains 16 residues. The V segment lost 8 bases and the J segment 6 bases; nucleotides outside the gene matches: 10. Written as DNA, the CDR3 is TGTGCCAGCTCCGGACTAGCGGGAGTGGTGGGCAATGAGCAGTTCTTC. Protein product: CASSGLAGVVGNEQFF.